The clone carrying this T cell receptor (beta chain) was detected many times. The source of the sample is a study of T-cell memory formation after mild COVID-19. Per the germline V gene, CDR1 is SGHAT and CDR2 is FQNNGV. V dropped 1 base and J dropped 4 bases, with 7 bases sitting between them. CDR3 length equals 14 residues. 5'RACE primed from the constant segment yielded TCR alpha and TCR beta cDNA libraries bearing sample barcodes and UMIs. TCRdb reprocessed the 5' RACE reads with MiXCR, giving one entry per CDR3 protein. The profile shows 45,000 to 65,000 distinct CDR3 sequences, 9.5% of them singletons.

The rearrangement joins TRBV11-2 to TRBJ2-2; D gene unclear. The sequence derives from a man between 18 and 35 years old who had mild COVID-19 (a few samples of this study predate the infection). Cell type and time point are not known. What was sequenced was PBMCs or a T cell subset sorted from them (not recorded which). DNA of the CDR3: TGTGCCAGCAGCTTAGCCGTAAGCACCGGGGAGCTGTTTTTT. Its protein product is CASSLAVSTGELFF. Drawing the rest from reference TRBV11-2 and TRBJ2-2, the complete variable domain is EAGVAQSPRYKIIEKRQSVAFWCNPISGHATLYWYQQILGQGPKLLIQFQNNGVVDDSQLPKDRFSAERLKGVDSTLKIQPAKLEDSAVYLCASSLAVSTGELFFGEGSRLTVL.